The 24 T cell receptor beta chains given below trace back to one sample, sequenced in a study of shared clonotypes between healthy human individuals. CD8 cells classed as naive were CD45RO-negative and positively selected for CCR7, excluding terminally differentiated effector memory CD45RA+ cells. Libraries were prepared by immunoSEQ multiplex PCR; TCRdb keeps only in-frame clonotypes and omits some of them. The sample lists around 2,100,000 clones, 85% to 95% seen once, with 1.2% in the top ten. Sequencing was performed on naive CD8+ T cells sorted from blood. The receptors were sampled from a man aged 18 to 35 in good health.

This clone appeared once. The chain employs TRBV28 and TRBJ1-5, with 7 bases matching TRBD1. The J segment lost 0 bases and the V segment lost 7 bases, leaving 6 bases of the junction unmatched. The germline V gene encodes CDR1 MDHEN and CDR2 SYDVKM. The CDR3 has 15 amino acids. The CDR3 here is CASTPDRYSNQPQHF. The CDR3 bases are TGTGCCAGCACTCCGGACAGGTATAGCAATCAGCCCCAGCATTTT.

The chain joins TRBV7-8 to TRBJ2-1, with D maybe TRBD2 (5 bases). In germline, CDR1 is SGHVS, CDR2 FQNEAQ. V was clipped by 4 bases and J by 14 bases, with 15 bases between them. The CDR3 is 12 residues long. The chain's CDR3 is CASSSDWSGEFF. CDR3 nucleotides: TGTGCCAGCAGCTCGGACTGGAGTGGAGAGTTCTTC.

CDR3 sequence reads: CASSSGQTYGYTF. The DNA of the CDR3 is TGTGCCAGCAGCTCCGGACAGACCTATGGCTACACCTTC. The chain is built from TRBV5-6 and TRBJ1-2; D might be TRBD1 (6 bases). CDR3 size: 13 residues. CDR1 and CDR2 from the germline V gene are SGHDT and YYEEEE. V gave up 3 bases and J gave up 4 bases, with 10 bases separating them.

About this clone itself: Distinct nucleotide sequences in the sample also encode this CDR3. The chain is built from TRBV9 and TRBJ2-5; D is unclear. CDR1 is SGDLS and CDR2 is YYNGEE in the germline V gene. The CDR3 consists of 12 residues. Trimming removed 3 bases at V and 2 bases at J, with 5 bases between. CDR3 in DNA: TGTGCCAGCAGCGCGGGTCAAGAGACCCAGTACTTC. It encodes CASSAGQETQYF.

The V call is TRBV6-1, the J call TRBJ2-7; possible D gene TRBD1, 6 bases. The CDR3 extends over 14 amino acids. V dropped 8 bases and J dropped 2 bases, with 16 bases sitting between them. Looked up from germline, CDR1 is MNHNS and CDR2 is SASEGT. In nucleotides, the CDR3 is TGTGCCAGCGTTGAAGTCTACAGGGCCTACGAGCAGTACTTC. Protein sequence: CASVEVYRAYEQYF.

V and J are TRBV27 and TRBJ1-4, with a tentative D call TRBD1 (6 bases). This CDR3 is built from 17 residues. The germline V gene encodes CDR1 MNHEY and CDR2 SMNVEV (reference sequence). V was pared by 6 bases and J by 0 bases, with 17 bases between. CDR3 nucleotides: TGTGCCAGCAGCCCAGGGGCGTTACTATCAACTAATGAAAAACTGTTTTTT. Amino acid sequence: CASSPGALLSTNEKLFF.

This chain uses TRBV6-5 with TRBJ1-2; D is possibly TRBD1 (6 bases). V dropped 4 bases and J dropped 4 bases, with 19 bases sitting between them. Germline V gene sequence: CDR1 MNHEY, CDR2 SVGAGI. The CDR3 extends over 16 amino acids. The CDR3 loop reads CASSSTPGGLSYGYTF. Written as DNA, the CDR3 is TGTGCCAGCAGTTCCACCCCTGGGGGGCTGAGCTATGGCTACACCTTC.

The rearrangement links TRBV27 to TRBJ1-6; D ambiguous. Between the trimmed V and J ends, which lost 2 bases and 0 bases, there was a span of 11 bases. This CDR3 spans 17 amino acids. Germline-derived CDR1 and CDR2 are MNHEY and SMNVEV (reference sequence). The CDR3, as DNA: TGTGCCAGCAGTTTAATGGGGATGGGCTCCTATAATTCACCCCTCCACTTT. Translated, it gives CASSLMGMGSYNSPLHF.

The chain links TRBV6-6 to TRBJ1-2; D might be TRBD1 (5 bases). The germline V gene has CDR1 MNHNY and CDR2 SVGAGI (reference sequence). This CDR3 spans 13 amino acids. Trimming removed 11 bases from V and 4 bases from J, with 17 bases in between. CDR3 sequence reads: CAVSGTEGYGYTF. DNA for the CDR3: TGTGCCGTATCCGGGACGGAGGGCTATGGCTACACCTTC.

Written as DNA, the CDR3 is TGTGCCAGCACCCGGGGACAGACTTATAATTCACCCCTCCACTTT. Its translation is CASTRGQTYNSPLHF. V gene TRBV28 combines with J gene TRBJ1-6; TRBD1 matches 7 bases. The CDR3 loop spans 15 amino acids. Germline CDR1 reads MDHEN; CDR2 reads SYDVKM. The J segment lost 4 bases and the V segment lost 7 bases, leaving 7 bases of the junction unmatched.

The J gene is TRBJ2-7, the V gene TRBV5-6; D may be TRBD2 (5 bases). The CDR3 has 13 amino acids. The germline V gene has CDR1 SGHDT and CDR2 YYEEEE. V dropped 3 bases and J dropped 1 base, with 8 bases sitting between them. The CDR3 loop is CASSYEGSYEQYF. The CDR3 DNA reads TGTGCCAGCAGCTACGAGGGTTCCTACGAGCAGTACTTC.

The chain uses TRBV2 and TRBJ1-5; D is ambiguous. V was cut by 6 bases and J by 0 bases, with 3 bases left in between. This CDR3 comprises 12 residues. In germline, CDR1 is SNHLY, CDR2 FYNNEI. CDR3 DNA sequence: TGTGCCAGCAGGAATAGCAATCAGCCCCAGCATTTT. Translated, it gives CASRNSNQPQHF.

This rearrangement joins TRBV2 to TRBJ1-1; D remains ambiguous. CDR1 SNHLY and CDR2 FYNNEI come from the germline V gene. The CDR3 extends over 15 amino acids. Trimming stripped 0 bases from V and 1 base from J, with 9 bases between. In DNA form, the CDR3 reads TGTGCCAGCAGTGAAGCGCTTCTTGGGAACACTGAAGCTTTCTTT. Protein sequence: CASSEALLGNTEAFF.

The chain combines TRBV11-2 with TRBJ2-5, with 7 bases that match TRBD1. V lost 5 bases, J lost 0 bases, and 6 bases stayed unmatched. CDR1 is SGHAT and CDR2 is FQNNGV in the germline V gene. The CDR3 length is 15 residues. The CDR3 spells CASSDWDRNQETQYF. In DNA form, the CDR3 reads TGTGCCAGCAGCGATTGGGACAGAAACCAAGAGACCCAGTACTTC.

The rearrangement links TRBV2 to TRBJ2-1, with 9 bases aligning to TRBD2. The J segment lost 3 bases and the V segment lost 7 bases, leaving 7 bases of the junction unmatched. Germline loops: CDR1 SNHLY, CDR2 FYNNEI. The CDR3 runs to 15 residues. CDR3 in amino acids: CASTRLADGYNEQFF. CDR3 sequence (DNA): TGTGCCAGCACTAGACTAGCGGACGGCTACAATGAGCAGTTCTTC.

This clone occurred once. V and J are TRBV27 and TRBJ2-5; the D gene is possibly TRBD1 (5 bases). The V gene's germline CDR1 is MNHEY and CDR2 SMNVEV (reference sequence). The V and J ends lost 1 base and 4 bases respectively, with 13 bases between them. The CDR3 extends over 15 amino acids. In DNA form, the CDR3 reads TGTGCCAGCAGTTTATATAGCATTAGGGGAGAGACCCAGTACTTC. Residues: CASSLYSIRGETQYF.

The rearrangement uses TRBV9 and TRBJ2-1, with D possibly matching TRBD1 (5 bases). The CDR3 length is 16 residues. Trimming cost V 0 bases and J 4 bases, with 14 bases left between them. Per germline, CDR1 SGDLS and CDR2 YYNGEE. In DNA, the CDR3 is TGTGCCAGCAGCGTAGTTAGGGAAGGGGTTTACAATGAGCAGTTCTTC. Amino acid sequence: CASSVVREGVYNEQFF.

The rearrangement uses TRBV14 and TRBJ2-7; a possible D gene is TRBD2 (5 bases). The CDR3 totals 15 residues. The germline gives CDR1 SGHDN, CDR2 FVKESK. Trimming cost V 0 bases and J 1 base, with 10 bases left between them. CDR3 in amino acids: CASSQEKDSSYEQYF. The DNA for the CDR3 is TGTGCCAGCAGCCAAGAAAAGGACTCTTCCTACGAGCAGTACTTC.

This chain connects TRBV25-1 to TRBJ1-2, with 9 bases identical to TRBD1. V gave up 5 bases and J gave up 3 bases; unmatched junction bases: 7. CDR1 is MGHDK, CDR2 SYGVNS, per germline. The length of the CDR3 is 15 residues. The CDR3 DNA is TGTGCCAGCAGTAGACGGGACAGGGACTACTATGGCTACACCTTC. It encodes CASSRRDRDYYGYTF.

In the case of this clone: The junction departs from the called germline gene at one end, perhaps through a read error. The chain employs TRBV5-6 and TRBJ2-3; maybe TRBD2 (6 bases). In germline, CDR1 is SGHDT, CDR2 YYEEEE. This CDR3 spans 15 amino acids. The CDR3 region has the DNA TGTGCCAGCAGCTTGGGGCTAGCGAGCACAGGTACGCAGTATTTT. Protein sequence: CASSLGLASTGTQYF.

The chain has TRBV7-6 and TRBJ2-1, with D perhaps matching TRBD1 or TRBD2 (7 bases each). Trimming stripped 3 bases from V and 8 bases from J, with 11 bases between. Germline CDR1 reads SGHVS; CDR2 reads FNYEAQ. This CDR3 region has 13 residues. The CDR3 sequence: CASSFRGRDEQFF. As DNA, the CDR3 is TGTGCCAGCAGCTTCAGGGGGAGGGATGAGCAGTTCTTC.

Comment on this clone: Other DNA sequences of this sample code for an identical CDR3. V usage is TRBV6-1 and J usage is TRBJ1-3, with a tentative D call TRBD1 (5 bases). The CDR3 is 15 amino acids. Per germline, CDR1 MNHNS and CDR2 SASEGT. Trimming stripped 5 bases from V and 1 base from J, with 12 bases between. The CDR3 loop is CASSPLGGSGNTIYF. The CDR3 nucleotides read TGTGCCAGCAGTCCTCTCGGGGGGTCTGGAAACACCATATATTTT.

V usage is TRBV27 and J usage is TRBJ2-1; unclear D gene. Trimming left V 7 bases short and J 9 bases short, with 19 bases between. Per the germline V gene, CDR1 is MNHEY and CDR2 is SMNVEV (reference sequence). The CDR3 is 14 amino acids. The CDR3 DNA reads as TGTGCCAGCACAGTTGGGCCGACCCTGGGTGAGCAGTTCTTC. Amino acids: CASTVGPTLGEQFF.

The chain employs TRBV11-2 and TRBJ1-4, with 10 bases lining up with TRBD1. The germline V gene has CDR1 SGHAT and CDR2 FQNNGV. The CDR3 length is 19 residues. The trim removed 1 base at V and 0 bases at J, leaving 8 bases unmatched. CDR3 bases: TGTGCCAGCAGCTTAGGCAGGGACAGGGGATCCTCAACTAATGAAAAACTGTTTTTT. The encoded protein is CASSLGRDRGSSTNEKLFF. The full variable domain, with the rest looked up from reference TRBV11-2 and TRBJ1-4, is EAGVAQSPRYKIIEKRQSVAFWCNPISGHATLYWYQQILGQGPKLLIQFQNNGVVDDSQLPKDRFSAERLKGVDSTLKIQPAKLEDSAVYLCASSLGRDRGSSTNEKLFFGSGTQLSVL.